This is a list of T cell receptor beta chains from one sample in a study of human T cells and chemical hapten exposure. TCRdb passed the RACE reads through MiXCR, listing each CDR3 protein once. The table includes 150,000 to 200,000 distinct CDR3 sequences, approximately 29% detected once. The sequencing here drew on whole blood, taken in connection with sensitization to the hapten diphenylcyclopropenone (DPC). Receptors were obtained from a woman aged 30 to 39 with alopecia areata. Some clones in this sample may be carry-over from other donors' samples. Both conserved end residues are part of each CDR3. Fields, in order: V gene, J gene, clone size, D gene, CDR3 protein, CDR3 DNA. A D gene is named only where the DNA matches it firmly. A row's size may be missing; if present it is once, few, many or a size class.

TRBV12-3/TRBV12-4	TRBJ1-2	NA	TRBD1	CASSTTGYDGYTF	TGTGCCAGCAGTACGACAGGGTACGATGGCTACACCTTC
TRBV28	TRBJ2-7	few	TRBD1	CASRANRGLNLF	TGTGCCAGCAGAGCAAACAGGGGGTTGAACCTTTTC
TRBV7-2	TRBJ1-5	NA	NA	CASSLGRGKNQPQHF	TGTGCCAGCAGCTTAGGGAGGGGGAAAAATCAGCCCCAGCATTTT
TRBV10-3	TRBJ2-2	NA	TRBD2	CATRLAVNTGELFF	TGTGCCACGCGACTAGCGGTGAACACCGGGGAGCTGTTTTTT
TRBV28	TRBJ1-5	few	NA	CASSIPTVSNQPQHF	TGTGCCAGCAGCATCCCGACAGTTAGCAATCAGCCCCAGCATTTT
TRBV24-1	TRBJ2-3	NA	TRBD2	CATSGPIGAGGQGTQYF	TGTGCCACCAGCGGTCCCATCGGAGCGGGAGGGCAGGGTACGCAGTATTTT
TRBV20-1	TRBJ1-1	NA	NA	CSARGQHLNTEAFF	TGCAGTGCTAGAGGACAGCACTTGAACACTGAAGCTTTCTTT
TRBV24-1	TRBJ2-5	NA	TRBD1	CATGSDRHETQYF	TGTGCCACGGGATCGGACAGGCACGAGACCCAGTACTTC
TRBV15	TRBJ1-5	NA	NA	CATSREPLRRGVDQPQHF	TGTGCCACCAGCAGAGAACCCCTTCGACGGGGAGTCGACCAGCCCCAGCATTTT
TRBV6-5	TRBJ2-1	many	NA	CASSSSKGAYNEQFF	TGTGCCAGCAGTTCGAGCAAGGGAGCCTACAATGAGCAGTTCTTC
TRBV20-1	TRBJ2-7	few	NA	CSARDVGWRGNYEQYF	TGCAGTGCTAGAGATGTTGGGTGGCGGGGTAATTACGAGCAGTACTTC
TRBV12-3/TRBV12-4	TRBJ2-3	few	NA	CASSHRDTGTDTQYF	TGTGCCAGCAGTCACCGGGACACAGGCACAGATACGCAGTATTTT
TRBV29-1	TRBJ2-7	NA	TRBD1	CSVDRGRNEQYF	TGCAGCGTTGACAGGGGGAGAAACGAGCAGTACTTC
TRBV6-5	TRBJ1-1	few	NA	CASSYGGGGMNTEAFF	TGTGCCAGCAGTTACGGGGGTGGGGGAATGAACACTGAAGCTTTCTTT
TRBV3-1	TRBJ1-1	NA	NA	CASSQSDRNTEAFF	TGTGCCAGCAGTCAATCCGACAGGAACACTGAAGCTTTCTTT
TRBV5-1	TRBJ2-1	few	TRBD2	CASSLPGLGTLFEQFF	TGCGCCAGCAGCCTCCCGGGACTAGGGACCCTATTTGAGCAGTTCTTC